One and the same sample provided the 20 T cell receptor beta chains below, sequenced in a study of T cell responses to AZD1222 COVID-19 vaccine. Profiled with immunoSEQ multiplex PCR; TCRdb holds only in-frame clones, not every one. The sample has roughly 170,000 clones, less than 95% seen once. The sequencing here drew on peripheral blood, taken on day 0 of AZD1222 vaccination. The receptors here all came from an adult in good health.

The chain has TRBV12-1 and TRBJ2-7. TRBV12-1 is deemed a pseudogene. The CDR3 loop spans 12 amino acids. CDR3 amino acids: CASSFQGYEQYF. The CDR3 nucleotides read TGTGCCAGCAGCTTTCAAGGCTACGAGCAGTACTTC.

CDR3 amino acids: CAWSVSRNTEAFF. DNA of the CDR3: TGTGCCTGGAGTGTTTCCCGGAACACTGAAGCTTTCTTT. This rearrangement joins TRBV30 to TRBJ1-1; no clear D gene. The germline gives CDR1 GTSNPN, CDR2 SVGIG (reference sequence). CDR3 length: 13 residues. V was clipped by 0 bases and J by 1 base, with 6 bases between them.

The rearrangement joins TRBV18 to TRBJ1-4; D not resolved. The CDR3 runs to 14 residues. The ends were cut back, 2 bases at V and 8 bases at J, with 12 bases in the middle. CDR1 is KGHSH and CDR2 is LQKENI in the germline V gene. The CDR3 reads CASSPERSTEKLFF. CDR3 coding DNA: TGTGCCAGCTCACCAGAAAGGTCCACAGAAAAACTGTTTTTT.

This clone showed up just a few times. This CDR3 reads CASSLAVRGPYEQYF. As DNA, the CDR3 is TGTGCCAGCAGCTTAGCGGTCAGGGGGCCCTACGAGCAGTACTTC. The rearrangement joins TRBV11-2 to TRBJ2-7; 8 bases map to TRBD1. This CDR3 is 15 amino acids long. Germline V gives CDR1 SGHAT, CDR2 FQNNGV. Losses at the gene ends were 1 base for V and 2 bases for J; bases not matched to a gene: 4.

The chain combines TRBV30 with TRBJ2-1; D is uncertain. The germline CDR1 and CDR2 sequences are GTSNPN and SVGIG (reference sequence). The V end lost 2 bases, the J end lost 8 bases, and 10 bases lay between the germline ends. There are 12 residues in the CDR3. CDR3 nucleotides: TGTGCCTGGAGTCCTGTACTCTATGAGCAGTTCTTC. This gives the protein CAWSPVLYEQFF.

This chain links TRBV6-4 with TRBJ2-3; 7 nucleotides agree with TRBD2. The CDR3 has 15 amino acids. J gave up 2 bases and V 6 bases, and 8 bases lay outside the gene matches. Germline loops: CDR1 MRHNA, CDR2 SNTAGT. The CDR3 is CASSPTSRTTDTQYF. CDR3 nucleotides: TGTGCCAGCAGCCCGACTAGCCGGACCACAGATACGCAGTATTTT.

This sequence joins TRBV4-2 and TRBJ2-1; D is unresolved. V gave up 0 bases and J gave up 3 bases, with 12 bases separating them. Germline lookup yields CDR1 LGHNA and CDR2 YNFKEQ. There are 16 residues in the CDR3. CDR3 in amino acids: CASSQEGGLLYNEQFF. The CDR3 DNA reads TGTGCCAGCAGCCAAGAGGGCGGCCTGCTCTACAATGAGCAGTTCTTC.

This clone showed up just a few times. This chain links TRBV9 with TRBJ2-7, with 10 bases aligning to TRBD1. J was trimmed by 6 bases and V by 5 bases; bases with no gene match: 11. This CDR3 has 15 amino acids. Germline V gives CDR1 SGDLS, CDR2 YYNGEE. CDR3 DNA sequence: TGTGCCAGCAGTGGGACAGGGGACGTTGAAGGCGAGCAGTACTTC. Protein sequence: CASSGTGDVEGEQYF. The full variable domain, with the rest looked up from reference TRBV9 and TRBJ2-7, is DSGVTQTPKHLITATGQRVTLRCSPRSGDLSVYWYQQSLDQGLQFLIQYYNGEERAKGNILERFSAQQFPDLHSELNLSSLELGDSALYFCASSGTGDVEGEQYFGPGTRLTVT.

The gene calls are TRBV27 and TRBJ1-2; 7 nucleotides line up with TRBD1. Trimming at V came to 8 bases and at J to 3 bases, leaving 6 bases not matched to a gene. This CDR3 contains 13 residues. In germline, CDR1 is MNHEY, CDR2 SMNVEV (reference sequence). CDR3 nucleotides: TGTGCCAGCCGCCAAGGGACAGACTATGGCTACACCTTC. Its translation: CASRQGTDYGYTF.

This clone was seen a handful of times. The chain is built from TRBV20-1 and TRBJ2-1, with 7 bases fitting TRBD1. Germline V lookup: CDR1 DFQATT, CDR2 SNEGSKA (reference sequence). The V and J ends lost 3 bases and 2 bases, in that order; junction bases with no gene match: 4. The CDR3 covers 14 residues. CDR3 DNA sequence: TGCAGTGCTAGTAGGACAGGCACCTACAATGAGCAGTTCTTC. Its protein is CSASRTGTYNEQFF.

The V gene is TRBV29-1, the J gene TRBJ1-2, with TRBD1 as a possible D gene (6 bases). The length of the CDR3 is 15 residues. V was pared by 6 bases and J by 7 bases, with 24 bases between. CDR1 and CDR2 (germline): SQVTM, ANQGSEA. The CDR3 DNA reads TGCAGCGTCGGGAACGAGAGGGGGAGAGGGGCTGGCTACACCTTC. Residues: CSVGNERGRGAGYTF.

This clone was detected only once. The V and J genes are TRBV28 and TRBJ1-4; no clear D. Germline V gives CDR1 MDHEN, CDR2 SYDVKM. The CDR3 contains 13 residues. Trimming cost V 6 bases and J 5 bases, with 10 bases left between them. The CDR3 DNA reads as TGTGCCAGCAGCTTCCCAATGAATGAAAAACTGTTTTTT. Translation: CASSFPMNEKLFF.

The V gene is TRBV6-5, the J gene TRBJ1-1, with 9 nucleotides matching TRBD1. Germline CDR1 is MNHEY and CDR2 is SVGAGI. The V gene end was trimmed by 0 bases and the J gene end by 8 bases; junction bases not matched to a gene: 1. This CDR3 has 13 residues. The CDR3 protein is CASSYSDRGEAFF. Written as DNA, the CDR3 is TGTGCCAGCAGTTACTCTGACAGGGGGGAAGCTTTCTTT.

V usage is TRBV5-1 and J usage is TRBJ1-1; D is possibly TRBD1 (5 bases). Between the trimmed V and J ends, which lost 4 bases and 1 base, there was a span of 17 bases. Germline V gene lookup returns CDR1 SGHRS and CDR2 YFSETQ. The CDR3 extends over 16 amino acids. For the CDR3, the DNA is TGCGCCAGCAGCCCAAGCCGGGCTGGGGGGAACACTGAAGCTTTCTTT. It is translated as CASSPSRAGGNTEAFF. Filled out from reference TRBV5-1 and TRBJ1-1, the complete variable domain reads KAGVTQTPRYLIKTRGQQVTLSCSPISGHRSVSWYQQTPGQGLQFLFEYFSETQRNKGNFPGRFSGRQFSNSRSEMNVSTLELGDSALYLCASSPSRAGGNTEAFFGQGTRLTVV.

V gene TRBV7-9 combines with J gene TRBJ2-2; D assignment may be TRBD1 or TRBD2 (6 bases each). The CDR3 consists of 16 residues. CDR1 and CDR2 from the germline V gene are SEHNR and FQNEAQ (reference sequence). Deletions cut 2 bases from V and 6 bases from J, with 16 bases between. The CDR3 spells CASSLRAARGAGELFF. The CDR3 DNA reads as TGTGCCAGCAGCTTAAGGGCGGCGAGGGGGGCCGGGGAGCTGTTTTTT.

The chain carries TRBV7-8 and TRBJ2-7; D call uncertain. The CDR3 is 13 amino acids. Trimming left V 2 bases short and J 11 bases short, with 16 bases between. The germline CDR1 and CDR2 sequences are SGHVS and FQNEAQ. The CDR3 nucleotides are TGTGCCAGCAGCTTATATGACGGCGCCGGCAAGTACTTC. Its protein is CASSLYDGAGKYF.

The chain uses TRBV5-4 and TRBJ1-2; 9 nucleotides agree with TRBD1. The germline V gene has CDR1 SGHNT and CDR2 YYREEE (reference sequence). The CDR3 totals 15 residues. The V gene end was trimmed by 3 bases and the J gene end by 3 bases; junction bases not matched to a gene: 6. CDR3 DNA sequence: TGTGCCAGCAGCTCCGGGACAGGGATGCACTATGGCTACACCTTC. Protein sequence: CASSSGTGMHYGYTF.

This rearrangement joins TRBV25-1 to TRBJ2-7; 8 positions agree with TRBD1. Germline CDR1 and CDR2: MGHDK and SYGVNS. V gave up 1 base and J gave up 0 bases; unmatched junction bases: 8. There are 17 residues in the CDR3. This chain's CDR3 is CASSESRTGLSSYEQYF. The CDR3, as DNA: TGTGCCAGCAGTGAATCGAGGACAGGGTTGAGCTCCTACGAGCAGTACTTC.

The rearrangement uses TRBV7-2 and TRBJ2-5, with TRBD2 matching over 14 bases. Germline V CDR1 and CDR2: SGHTA, FQGNSA. The junction had 6 bases not matched to a gene; V was cut back by 7 bases and J by 5 bases. The CDR3 covers 15 residues. The CDR3 spells CASTTSGGAGETQYF. The CDR3 region has the DNA TGTGCCAGCACGACTAGCGGGGGGGCAGGGGAGACCCAGTACTTC. The variable domain in full, completed from reference TRBV7-2 and TRBJ2-5, reads GAGVSQSPSNKVTEKGKDVELRCDPISGHTALYWYRQSLGQGLEFLIYFQGNSAPDKSGLPSDRFSAERTGGSVSTLTIQRTQQEDSAVYLCASTTSGGAGETQYFGPGTRLLVL.

This chain joins TRBV3-1 (or the pseudogene TRBV3-2) and TRBJ2-7; D may be TRBD2 (5 bases). The CDR3 spans 14 residues. V lost 0 bases, J lost 2 bases, and 8 bases lay in between. CDR1 and CDR2 from the germline V gene are LGHDT and YNNKEL (reference sequence). DNA of the CDR3: TGTGCCAGCAGCCAAGATTGGGAGACCTACGAGCAGTACTTC. Translating it yields CASSQDWETYEQYF.